Shown below are 22 T cell receptor beta chains from a single sample sequenced in a study of T cell repertoires in cytomegalovirus infection. The antigens these receptors bind are not known. TCRdb reprocessed the reads via MiXCR and lists one record per CDR3 protein. This table holds 110,000 to 150,000 distinct CDR3 sequences, 25% to 35% found once. Source: CD8+ T cells from cultured PBMCs, taken from culture after CMV antigen stimulation. These receptors originate from a human donor in good health (CMV status not recorded). Some clones in this sample may be carry-over from other donors' samples.

This clonotype was counted a few times. V and J are TRBV28 and TRBJ2-5; D is perhaps TRBD2 (5 bases). Germline CDR1 is MDHEN and CDR2 is SYDVKM. This CDR3 contains 14 residues. V lost 5 bases and J lost 2, with 12 bases in between. CDR3 in amino acids: CASSLLGLQETQYF. The CDR3 nucleotides are TGTGCCAGCAGTCTACTAGGCTTGCAAGAGACCCAGTACTTC. Combining the CDR3 with reference TRBV28 and TRBJ2-5 gives the whole variable domain DVKVTQSSRYLVKRTGEKVFLECVQDMDHENMFWYRQDPGLGLRLIYFSYDVKMKEKGDIPEGYSVSREKKERFSLILESASTNQTSMYLCASSLLGLQETQYFGPGTRLLVL.

The sample holds many counts of this clonotype. The V and J genes are TRBV28 and TRBJ2-3; D is unresolved. Germline loops: CDR1 MDHEN, CDR2 SYDVKM. The V end lost 6 bases, the J end lost 3 bases, and 10 bases lay between the germline ends. The CDR3 spans 13 residues. The CDR3 DNA reads as TGTGCCAGCAGCTTAGTTAGTACAGATACGCAGTATTTT. Translating gives CASSLVSTDTQYF.

This clonotype occurred once. CDR3 amino acids: CASSPRRTTNTGELFF. The CDR3 DNA follows: TGTGCCAGCTCACCGCGACGGACGACGAACACCGGGGAGCTGTTTTTT. The V call is TRBV18, the J call TRBJ2-2; D is unresolved. This CDR3 has 16 residues. Trimming took off 3 bases at V and 0 bases at J, with 11 bases between the two ends. In germline, CDR1 is KGHSH, CDR2 LQKENI.

This clonotype was seen more than once but under ten times. The V call is TRBV20-1, the J call TRBJ1-2; tentative D call: TRBD1 (6 bases). Germline CDR1 and CDR2: DFQATT and SNEGSKA (reference sequence). The CDR3 spans 15 residues. V was shortened by 3 bases and J by 4 bases, with 18 bases between the two germline ends. Here the CDR3 DNA reads TGCAGTGCTAGCGGGGCGGCAGGGGAACTCTATGGCTACACCTTC. Amino acids: CSASGAAGELYGYTF.

This clonotype occurred many times. The gene calls are TRBV27 and TRBJ1-6; perhaps TRBD1 as D (6 bases). The CDR3 is 14 amino acids. Looked up from germline, CDR1 is MNHEY and CDR2 is SMNVEV (reference sequence). V was pared by 3 bases and J by 8 bases, with 11 bases between. CDR3 sequence: CASSFGGQYSPLHF. The CDR3 bases are TGTGCCAGCAGTTTTGGGGGACAATATTCACCCCTCCACTTT.

This clonotype was counted a few times. V usage is TRBV7-6 and J usage is TRBJ2-3; 12 positions agree with TRBD2. There are 15 residues in the CDR3. Germline CDR1 reads SGHVS; CDR2 reads FNYEAQ. Trimming at V came to 6 bases and at J to 5 bases, leaving 6 bases not matched to a gene. This CDR3 reads CASRDGLAGRDTQYF. The CDR3 nucleotides read TGTGCCAGCAGAGACGGACTAGCGGGGCGAGATACGCAGTATTTT.

The rearrangement joins TRBV27 to TRBJ1-2, with 8 bases identical to TRBD1. In germline, CDR1 is MNHEY, CDR2 SMNVEV (reference sequence). The CDR3 runs 16 residues. With V trimmed by 0 bases and J by 8 bases, 11 bases remained unmatched. This chain's CDR3 is CASSLSPFPGGVGYTF. CDR3 coding DNA: TGTGCCAGCAGTTTATCGCCCTTCCCAGGGGGCGTGGGCTACACCTTC.

This chain links TRBV20-1 with TRBJ2-1; 10 bases line up with TRBD2. Per the germline V gene, CDR1 is DFQATT and CDR2 is SNEGSKA (reference sequence). This CDR3 has 15 amino acids. V gave up 1 base and J gave up 2 bases; unmatched junction bases: 2. The CDR3: CSARGTSGTYNEQFF. CDR3 nucleotide sequence: TGCAGTGCTAGAGGGACTAGCGGTACCTACAATGAGCAGTTCTTC.

To note about this clonotype: One base away lies a much larger clone, so this may be a sequencing read error. The V call is TRBV6-5, the J call TRBJ2-3; the match to TRBD2 covers 7 bases. Germline V CDR1 and CDR2: MNHEY, SVGAGI. The CDR3 covers 16 residues. Losses at the gene ends were 4 bases for V and 1 base for J; bases not matched to a gene: 8. The CDR3 bases are TGTGCCAGCAGTTCCCAAGCGGGGCGTCGCACAGATACGCAGTATTTT. Translating gives CASSSQAGRRTDTQYF.

This clonotype was seen at least ten times. The rearrangement links TRBV7-2 to TRBJ2-7, with D possibly matching TRBD2 (7 bases). Deletions cut 4 bases from V and 7 bases from J, with 20 bases between. This CDR3 has 15 residues. CDR1 and CDR2 from the germline V gene are SGHTA and FQGNSA. This CDR3 is CASSWNLGGASEQYF. The CDR3 bases are TGTGCCAGCAGCTGGAACTTGGGGGGGGCCTCGGAGCAGTACTTC.

V usage is TRBV6-5 and J usage is TRBJ2-3; D might be TRBD1 (5 bases). Trimming pared 0 bases from V and 0 bases from J, leaving 7 bases between. Germline V CDR1 and CDR2: MNHEY, SVGAGI. The CDR3 has 15 residues. CDR3 coding DNA: TGTGCCAGCAGTTACTCGGCAGGGAGCACAGATACGCAGTATTTT. This encodes CASSYSAGSTDTQYF.

In the case of this clonotype: The junction departs from the called germline gene at one end, perhaps through a read error. The chain uses TRBV27 and TRBJ2-1; a possible D gene is TRBD2 (5 bases). The CDR3 has 14 amino acids. CDR1 MNHEY and CDR2 SMNVEV come from the germline V gene (reference sequence). The CDR3 nucleotides are TGTGCCGGCAGTTTAGCGTGGAGCTACAATGAGCAGTTCTTC. This gives the protein CAGSLAWSYNEQFF.

This clonotype was counted at least ten times. The chain recombines TRBV24-1 with TRBJ2-2, with D perhaps assigned TRBD1 or TRBD2 (6 bases each). The V gene's germline CDR1 is KGHDR and CDR2 SFDVKD. With 7 bases removed from V and 1 base from J, the gap between germline ends came to 12 bases. The CDR3 spans 15 residues. CDR3: CATSSRGLNTGELFF. CDR3 bases: TGTGCCACCAGCTCCCGGGGGCTGAACACCGGGGAGCTGTTTTTT.

CDR3 residues: CASSLTGTANYGYTF. CDR3 bases: TGTGCCAGCAGTTTAACTGGGACAGCCAACTATGGCTACACCTTC. This chain joins TRBV28 and TRBJ1-2; 7 bases are shared with TRBD1. Germline V gives CDR1 MDHEN, CDR2 SYDVKM. V lost 2 bases to trimming and J lost 2 bases; unmatched junction nucleotides: 5. The CDR3 runs 15 residues.

This rearrangement joins TRBV10-2 to TRBJ2-3; D might be TRBD2 (6 bases). V was cut by 7 bases and J by 5 bases, with 7 bases left in between. There are 11 residues in the CDR3. Germline values: CDR1 WSHSY, CDR2 SAAADI. CDR3 in amino acids: CASTEGDTQYF. The CDR3 bases are TGCGCCAGCACGGAGGGAGATACGCAGTATTTT.

This clonotype was seen repeatedly, ten times or more. This rearrangement joins TRBV20-1 to TRBJ2-7; a possible D gene is TRBD2 (6 bases). This CDR3 spans 12 amino acids. The germline V gene has CDR1 DFQATT and CDR2 SNEGSKA (reference sequence). Trimming removed 6 bases at V and 0 bases at J, with 9 bases between. For the CDR3, the DNA is TGCAGTGCCCGGGACTCCTCCTACGAGCAGTACTTC. Its protein product is CSARDSSYEQYF.

This clonotype has just a few counts. The V gene is TRBV24-1, the J gene TRBJ1-1; tentatively, D is TRBD1 (5 bases). CDR1 is KGHDR, CDR2 SFDVKD, per germline. V lost 9 bases, J lost 8 bases, and 24 bases lay in between. This CDR3 region has 15 residues. CDR3 nucleotide sequence: TGTGCCACCGGGCTGAAGGGACTCCACGTGGCCGAAGCTTTCTTT. Amino acid sequence: CATGLKGLHVAEAFF.

Many counts were recorded for this clonotype. V and J are TRBV12-3 or TRBV12-4 and TRBJ1-1; 9 nucleotides match TRBD1. With V trimmed by 6 bases and J by 4 bases, 3 bases remained unmatched. The CDR3 covers 13 residues. The CDR3: CASSRQGVTEAFF. The CDR3 DNA sequence: TGTGCCAGCAGCCGACAGGGGGTCACTGAAGCTTTCTTT.

This sequence joins TRBV10-3 and TRBJ2-7, with a possible D match to TRBD1 (5 bases). V dropped 5 bases and J dropped 4 bases, with 9 bases sitting between them. Germline CDR1 and CDR2: ENHRY and SYGVKD. This CDR3 contains 12 residues. The CDR3 loop reads CAISMTEYEQYF. The CDR3 DNA reads as TGTGCCATCAGTATGACAGAATACGAGCAGTACTTC.

This clonotype was recorded a few times. The rearrangement links TRBV12-3 or TRBV12-4 to TRBJ2-2; the D is unclear. V lost 5 bases and J lost 4, with 11 bases in between. The CDR3 sequence is 14 residues long. CDR3 sequence reads: CASSPTPGTGELFF. The CDR3 DNA follows: TGTGCCAGCAGTCCGACACCAGGCACCGGGGAGCTGTTTTTT.

This clonotype was detected only a few times. This rearrangement joins TRBV7-9 to TRBJ2-7, with TRBD2 as a possible D gene (5 bases). The CDR3 extends over 15 amino acids. In germline, CDR1 is SEHNR, CDR2 FQNEAQ (reference sequence). V lost 7 bases and J 0 bases, leaving 16 bases between the germline ends. The CDR3 sequence: CASTQEGESSYEQYF. CDR3 sequence (DNA): TGTGCCAGCACCCAAGAGGGTGAGAGCTCCTACGAGCAGTACTTC.

This clonotype was seen a few times. The genes are TRBV6-5 and TRBJ2-1, with TRBD2 matching over 7 bases. This CDR3 comprises 15 residues. Looked up from germline, CDR1 is MNHEY and CDR2 is SVGAGI. V dropped 6 bases and J dropped 2; count of bases not matched to a gene: 7. CDR3 sequence: CASSPGLSTYNEQFF. CDR3 coding DNA: TGTGCCAGCAGCCCGGGACTATCAACCTACAATGAGCAGTTCTTC.